Presented here are 31 T cell receptor beta chains from one specimen sequenced in a study of CD4 T cells in relation to SARS-CoV-2 and coronaviruses. TCRdb's table, derived via immunoSEQ multiplex PCR, lists solely in-frame clones and lacks some. The sample consists of approximately 16,000 clones, under 85% of them appearing once. Which antigens these TCRs recognize remains unknown. CD4+ T cells from unexposed donors were obtained before the COVID-19 pandemic (2011-2018). Isolation of CD4+ T cells took place after about 9 days in culture. Sample: CD4+ T cells from PBMCs, cultured in vitro. The source is a human donor in good health.

This clone appeared a single time. J is TRBJ2-7 and V is TRBV18; D not resolved. Germline V lookup: CDR1 KGHSH, CDR2 LQKENI. The CDR3 runs to 12 residues. The germline V and J ends were trimmed by 3 bases and 4 bases, with 7 bases remaining between them. CDR3 region: CASSPSRYEQYF. As DNA, the CDR3 is TGTGCCAGCTCACCTTCGAGGTACGAGCAGTACTTC.

The chain recombines TRBV7-8 with TRBJ2-6; D is undetermined. The CDR3 runs to 15 residues. V lost 5 bases and J lost 0, with 8 bases in between. In germline, CDR1 is SGHVS, CDR2 FQNEAQ. The CDR3 reads CASSPAGSGANVLTF. CDR3 DNA sequence: TGTGCCAGCAGCCCAGCCGGCTCTGGGGCCAACGTCCTGACTTTC.

This clone was detected only once. The rearrangement uses TRBV27 and TRBJ1-2; 7 nucleotides line up with TRBD1. J was trimmed by 5 bases and V by 6 bases; bases with no gene match: 6. Germline CDR1 MNHEY, CDR2 SMNVEV (reference sequence). This CDR3 has 13 residues. This CDR3 reads CASSRDSLYGYTF. In DNA, the CDR3 is TGTGCCAGCAGCAGGGACAGCCTTTATGGCTACACCTTC.

This clone was seen only a few times. The gene calls are TRBV4-2 and TRBJ2-1, with 9 positions matching TRBD2. This CDR3 spans 16 amino acids. The germline CDR1 and CDR2 sequences are LGHNA and YNFKEQ. Trimming removed 2 bases from V and 4 bases from J; junction bases left unmatched: 6. The CDR3 loop is CASSQWGTSLYNEQFF. The CDR3 region has the DNA TGTGCCAGCAGCCAATGGGGGACTAGCCTTTACAATGAGCAGTTCTTC.

V usage is TRBV19 and J usage is TRBJ2-1, with TRBD1 as a possible D gene (5 bases). The CDR3 length is 13 residues. Per the germline V gene, CDR1 is LNHDA and CDR2 is SQIVND (reference sequence). The germline V and J ends were trimmed by 4 bases and 5 bases, with 9 bases remaining between them. The CDR3 DNA reads as TGTGCCAGTAGTAGACAGATGAACAATGAGCAGTTCTTC. It encodes CASSRQMNNEQFF.

The rearrangement uses TRBV27 and TRBJ1-2; TRBD1 agrees at 7 bases. Germline-derived CDR1 and CDR2 are MNHEY and SMNVEV (reference sequence). The CDR3 has 14 residues. Unmatched junction bases numbered 10, after V lost 9 bases and J lost 3 bases. CDR3 sequence: CARPGTAGDYGYTF. The CDR3, as DNA: TGTGCCAGGCCCGGGACAGCAGGGGACTATGGCTACACCTTC.

The V gene is TRBV2, the J gene TRBJ1-5; no firm D call. The V end was cut by 2 bases, the J end by 4 bases, with 3 bases between. The CDR3 runs 12 residues. Germline V gene data show CDR1 as SNHLY and CDR2 as FYNNEI. CDR3 region: CASSEWNQPQHF. The CDR3 region has the DNA TGTGCCAGCAGTGAATGGAATCAGCCCCAGCATTTT.

This clone occurred a few times. The chain employs TRBV5-1 and TRBJ2-2; D is ambiguous. V dropped 1 base and J dropped 7 bases, with 14 bases sitting between them. The CDR3 covers 15 residues. Germline loops: CDR1 SGHRS, CDR2 YFSETQ. The CDR3 loop reads CASSLSPGSVGELFF. CDR3 nucleotide sequence: TGCGCCAGCAGCTTGTCTCCAGGTTCGGTCGGGGAGCTGTTTTTT.

The chain employs TRBV19 and TRBJ2-5; D unclear. The CDR3 loop spans 14 amino acids. Trimming pared 3 bases from V and 0 bases from J, leaving 8 bases between. The V gene's germline CDR1 is LNHDA and CDR2 SQIVND (reference sequence). CDR3 DNA: TGTGCCAGTAGTATTTACAACAACCAAGAGACCCAGTACTTC. Residues: CASSIYNNQETQYF.

This chain connects TRBV20-1 to TRBJ2-7, with D perhaps being TRBD1 or TRBD2 (5 bases each). CDR3 length: 14 amino acids. From germline, CDR1 is DFQATT and CDR2 SNEGSKA (reference sequence). The V gene lost 3 bases and the J gene lost 3 bases, with 15 bases spanning the gap. The CDR3 nucleotides are TGCAGTGCTAGTCCGGGGCCCACATTCTACGAGCAGTACTTC. Residues: CSASPGPTFYEQYF.

This chain joins TRBV18 and TRBJ2-1, with no clear D. Trimming stripped 7 bases from V and 5 bases from J, with 12 bases between. Per germline, CDR1 KGHSH and CDR2 LQKENI. The CDR3 totals 13 residues. The CDR3 is CASCFLNDNEQFF. CDR3 DNA sequence: TGTGCCAGCTGCTTCTTGAACGACAATGAGCAGTTCTTC.

V is TRBV19 and J is TRBJ1-1; a possible D gene is TRBD1 (6 bases). Germline V CDR1 and CDR2: LNHDA, SQIVND (reference sequence). V was cut by 3 bases and J by 7 bases, with 24 bases left in between. This CDR3 region has 17 residues. The CDR3 region has the DNA TGTGCCAGTAGTATTAACTTGTACGAGTCGGGGGGCAGTGAAGCTTTCTTT. Translated, it gives CASSINLYESGGSEAFF.

The chain employs TRBV7-2 and TRBJ1-6; D uncertain. CDR3 size: 15 residues. V was pared by 2 bases and J by 7 bases, with 12 bases between. Germline values: CDR1 SGHTA, CDR2 FQGNSA. The CDR3: CASSLIRPTNSPLHF. DNA of the CDR3: TGTGCCAGCAGCTTAATACGACCGACCAATTCACCCCTCCACTTT.

The chain employs TRBV11-2 and TRBJ2-3; 9 bases agree with TRBD2. The CDR3 consists of 19 residues. The V segment lost 0 bases and the J segment 3 bases; nucleotides outside the gene matches: 13. The V gene's germline CDR1 is SGHAT and CDR2 FQNNGV. CDR3 sequence: CASSLDGLAGENETDTQYF. The CDR3 DNA sequence: TGTGCCAGCAGCTTAGATGGGTTAGCGGGAGAGAACGAAACAGATACGCAGTATTTT.

The chain is built from TRBV5-6 and TRBJ2-5; 9 bases agree with TRBD2. There are 15 residues in the CDR3. Losses at the gene ends were 1 base for V and 0 bases for J; bases not matched to a gene: 1. Germline-derived CDR1 and CDR2 are SGHDT and YYEEEE. Written as DNA, the CDR3 is TGTGCCAGCAGCTTGACTAGCGGGTACCAAGAGACCCAGTACTTC. This codes for CASSLTSGYQETQYF.

V gene TRBV12-3 or TRBV12-4 combines with J gene TRBJ2-5; D not resolved. The CDR3 spans 11 residues. The V end lost 5 bases, the J end lost 5 bases, and 6 bases lay between the germline ends. As DNA, the CDR3 is TGTGCCAGCAGTCGCCGCGAGACCCAGTACTTC. This translates into CASSRRETQYF.

Points on this clone: Other DNA sequences in this sample translate to the same CDR3. The chain joins TRBV19 to TRBJ2-5; TRBD2 is a possible D gene (5 bases). V lost 1 base and J lost 1, with 7 bases in between. Per germline, CDR1 LNHDA and CDR2 SQIVND (reference sequence). This CDR3 is 14 amino acids long. The CDR3 spells CASSIGGSQETQYF. The CDR3 DNA reads TGTGCCAGTAGTATAGGTGGGAGCCAAGAGACCCAGTACTTC.

The chain carries TRBV6-2 or TRBV6-3 and TRBJ2-5; 7 bases map to TRBD1. The CDR3 length is 16 residues. Germline-derived CDR1 and CDR2 are MNHEY and SVGEGT. Trimming at V came to 2 bases and at J to 4 bases, leaving 10 bases not matched to a gene. The CDR3 coding sequence is TGTGCCAGCAGTTACGGGGACAGCGGCACCACAGAGACCCAGTACTTC. This sequence encodes CASSYGDSGTTETQYF.

J is TRBJ2-5 and V is TRBV4-2; D perhaps matches TRBD2 (5 bases). V lost 0 bases to trimming and J lost 1 base, with 9 bases between them. Germline values: CDR1 LGHNA, CDR2 YNFKEQ. The CDR3 is 15 residues long. The CDR3 sequence: CASSQEGLGQETQYF. The DNA of the CDR3 is TGTGCCAGCAGCCAAGAAGGACTGGGCCAAGAGACCCAGTACTTC.

V usage is TRBV3-1 (or the pseudogene TRBV3-2) and J usage is TRBJ1-6, with D possibly being TRBD1 (5 bases). The length of the CDR3 is 16 residues. The ends were cut back, 1 base at V and 7 bases at J, with 14 bases in the middle. Per germline, CDR1 LGHDT and CDR2 YNNKEL (reference sequence). In DNA form, the CDR3 reads TGTGCCAGCAGCCAAGTGGGTACAGGAGGGAATTCACCCCTCCACTTT. It yields the protein CASSQVGTGGNSPLHF.

The rearrangement uses TRBV7-9 and TRBJ2-7, with 9 bases lining up with TRBD2. This CDR3 comprises 19 residues. Germline lookup yields CDR1 SEHNR and CDR2 FQNEAQ (reference sequence). Germline trimming cut 5 bases from V and 5 bases from J; bases unmatched to any gene: 22. The CDR3 protein is CASSGPTTSGQWGLHEQYF. CDR3 nucleotides: TGTGCCAGCAGCGGGCCCACCACTAGCGGGCAATGGGGGCTCCACGAGCAGTACTTC.

This clone is a singleton in its sample. The chain combines TRBV30 with TRBJ2-7; 11 bases agree with TRBD2. The CDR3 runs to 14 residues. Trimming removed 3 bases from V and 2 bases from J; junction bases left unmatched: 3. Per the germline V gene, CDR1 is GTSNPN and CDR2 is SVGIG (reference sequence). CDR3 in DNA: TGTGCCTGGAGCCGGACTAGCGGGCCCTACGAGCAGTACTTC. This encodes CAWSRTSGPYEQYF.

This rearrangement joins TRBV18 to TRBJ2-7; no definite D call. The CDR3 extends over 12 amino acids. V was clipped by 3 bases and J by 7 bases, with 10 bases between them. The germline gives CDR1 KGHSH, CDR2 LQKENI. The DNA of the CDR3 is TGTGCCAGCTCACCCCCGATTGGGGAGCAGTACTTC. It encodes CASSPPIGEQYF.

The V gene is TRBV7-8, the J gene TRBJ2-6; 10 nucleotides line up with TRBD2. The germline CDR1 and CDR2 sequences are SGHVS and FQNEAQ. The CDR3 is made up of 18 amino acids. J gave up 2 bases and V 1 base, and 5 bases lay outside the gene matches. The chain's CDR3 is CASSLEGSGRAGANVLTF. The CDR3 nucleotides read TGTGCCAGCAGCTTAGAGGGGAGCGGGAGGGCTGGGGCCAACGTCCTGACTTTC.

This CDR3 is CASSLSFLGETQYF. The CDR3 nucleotides are TGTGCCAGCAGTTTATCTTTCCTTGGGGAGACCCAGTACTTC. The rearrangement joins TRBV27 to TRBJ2-5, with D unresolved. The germline V gene has CDR1 MNHEY and CDR2 SMNVEV (reference sequence). V was pared by 0 bases and J by 5 bases, with 10 bases between. The CDR3 consists of 14 residues.

The chain employs TRBV13 and TRBJ2-7; D not certain. Germline-derived CDR1 and CDR2 are PRHDT and FYEKMQ (reference sequence). The CDR3 has 14 residues. V was cut by 5 bases and J by 7 bases, with 18 bases left in between. The CDR3 reads CASSPLDFYGEQYF. CDR3 sequence (DNA): TGTGCCAGCAGCCCCCTAGATTTTTACGGGGAGCAGTACTTC.

The chain is built from TRBV15 and TRBJ2-5; either TRBD1 or TRBD2 may supply D (5 bases each). The CDR3 spans 15 residues. CDR1 is LNHNV, CDR2 YYDKDF, per germline (reference sequence). V was trimmed by 1 base and J by 4 bases, leaving 13 bases between them. The CDR3 region is CATSRAGIGGETQYF. Here the CDR3 DNA reads TGTGCCACCAGCAGAGCCGGCATTGGGGGAGAGACCCAGTACTTC.

The rearrangement uses TRBV28 and TRBJ1-2, with D maybe TRBD1 (5 bases). Germline V lookup: CDR1 MDHEN, CDR2 SYDVKM. This CDR3 is built from 12 residues. V shed 3 bases and J shed 8 bases, with 10 bases lying between them. The CDR3 nucleotides are TGTGCCAGCAGTTTTGGCGGGGACGGCTACACCTTC. Its protein is CASSFGGDGYTF.

The CDR3 is CASSATSGRWELFF. The CDR3 DNA reads TGTGCCAGCAGCGCGACTAGCGGGAGATGGGAGCTGTTTTTT. J is TRBJ2-2 and V is TRBV9; 12 bases align to TRBD2. The CDR3 has 14 amino acids. V lost 3 bases, J lost 9 bases, and 3 bases stayed unmatched. Germline V CDR1 and CDR2: SGDLS, YYNGEE. Complete variable domain (other parts from reference TRBV9 and TRBJ2-2): DSGVTQTPKHLITATGQRVTLRCSPRSGDLSVYWYQQSLDQGLQFLIQYYNGEERAKGNILERFSAQQFPDLHSELNLSSLELGDSALYFCASSATSGRWELFFGEGSRLTVL.

Here the CDR3 DNA reads TGTGCCAGCAGCTTCACAGGGCCAGATACGCAGTATTTT. This sequence encodes CASSFTGPDTQYF. J is TRBJ2-3 and V is TRBV7-3; a possible D gene is TRBD1 (6 bases). CDR3 size: 13 residues. V was clipped by 3 bases and J by 4 bases, with 8 bases between them. The germline V gene encodes CDR1 SGHTA and CDR2 FQGTGA.

The chain links TRBV7-3 to TRBJ2-1; TRBD1 is a possible D gene (5 bases). This CDR3 has 15 amino acids. The germline CDR1 and CDR2 sequences are SGHTA and FQGTGA. Trimming took off 5 bases at V and 0 bases at J, with 11 bases between the two ends. Written as DNA, the CDR3 is TGTGCCAGCAGCGCATCAGGGTCCTCCTACAATGAGCAGTTCTTC. It yields the protein CASSASGSSYNEQFF.